The rows below give T cell receptor beta chains drawn from one sample of a study of cytomegalovirus exposure and HLA in healthy donors. Assay used: immunoSEQ multiplex PCR; TCRdb lists only in-frame clones, some missing. The sample includes around 90,000 clones, 55% to 70% of them seen just once. Specimen: PBMCs. The receptors were gathered from a woman between 50 and 59 years old in good health and CMV-seropositive. Both conserved end residues are part of each CDR3. The D gene is left open where the match is weak. Part of the rows lack a size; the others show once, few, many or a class for expanded clones.

J | D | size | V | CDR3 | DNA
TRBJ2-3 | . | once | TRBV7-2 | CASTPEGSVRDTQYF | TGTGCCAGCACCCCGGAGGGTTCAGTAAGAGATACGCAGTATTTT
TRBJ1-3 | TRBD1 | few | TRBV28 | CASSMRTGALSGNTIYF | TGTGCCAGCAGTATGAGGACAGGGGCACTCTCTGGAAACACCATATATTTT
TRBJ1-2 | . | . | TRBV4-2 | CASSLKTGSNLDGYTF | TGTGCCAGCAGCCTAAAGACTGGGTCCAACCTGGATGGCTACACCTTC
TRBJ2-5 | TRBD2 | . | TRBV10-3 | CAIRRSGGEGETQYF | TGTGCCATCAGGAGGAGCGGGGGGGAGGGAGAGACCCAGTACTTC
TRBJ2-5 | TRBD2 | . | TRBV5-4 | CASSRTSGETQYF | TGTGCCAGCAGCCGAACTAGCGGGGAGACCCAGTACTTC
TRBJ2-1 | TRBD2 | . | TRBV2 | CASSEALPSGNNEQFF | TGTGCCAGCAGTGAAGCGCTGCCTAGCGGTAACAATGAGCAGTTCTTC
TRBJ2-7 | TRBD2 | . | TRBV18 | CASSPQAGGREQYF | TGTGCCAGCTCACCACAGGCGGGGGGGCGCGAGCAGTACTTC
TRBJ2-1 | TRBD2 | . | TRBV2 | CASSPSSGGTANEQFF | TGTGCCAGCAGTCCGTCTAGCGGGGGGACAGCCAATGAGCAGTTCTTC
TRBJ2-1 | . | . | TRBV7-3 | CASSLTGGNEQFF | TGTGCCAGCAGCTTAACGGGGGGTAATGAGCAGTTCTTC
TRBJ2-1 | . | . | TRBV27 | CASSVLLGNEQFF | TGTGCCAGCAGTGTCCTACTAGGGAATGAGCAGTTCTTC
TRBJ2-5 | TRBD2 | once | TRBV14 | CASTLTGTSGETQYF | TGTGCCAGCACACTGACCGGGACTAGTGGGGAGACCCAGTACTTC
TRBJ2-3 | . | . | TRBV5-1 | CASSFGTSTDTQYF | TGCGCCAGCAGCTTTGGCACGAGCACAGATACGCAGTATTTT
TRBJ1-4 | . | . | TRBV5-1 | CASSSATGSNEKLFF | TGCGCCAGCAGCTCCGCGACAGGCAGTAATGAAAAACTGTTTTTT
TRBJ1-1 | . | . | TRBV7-8 | CASTFGGRAEAFF | TGTGCCAGCACCTTCGGGGGGAGGGCTGAAGCTTTCTTT
TRBJ1-6 | TRBD1 | . | TRBV11-2 | CASSLAMPGTGNSPLHF | TGTGCCAGCAGCTTAGCTATGCCCGGGACAGGGAATTCACCCCTCCACTTT
TRBJ2-7 | TRBD1 | . | TRBV9 | CASSAATGYYEQYF | TGTGCCAGCAGCGCAGCGACAGGGTATTACGAGCAGTACTTC
TRBJ2-5 | . | . | TRBV7-3 | CASSLGYGGRGETQYF | TGTGCCAGCAGCTTAGGGTACGGAGGCCGCGGGGAGACCCAGTACTTC
TRBJ2-7 | . | . | TRBV28 | CASSLTGSNYEQYF | TGTGCCAGCAGTTTGACGGGGAGTAATTACGAGCAGTACTTC
TRBJ2-2 | TRBD1 | few | TRBV2 | CASSAGQGATGELFF | TGTGCCAGCAGTGCCGGACAGGGGGCAACTGGGGAGCTGTTTTTT
TRBJ2-7 | TRBD1 | . | TRBV15 | CATSREFTGGSYEQYF | TGTGCCACCAGCAGAGAATTTACAGGGGGCTCCTACGAGCAGTACTTC
TRBJ1-4 | . | . | TRBV7-2 | CASSLGPRNEKLFF | TGTGCCAGCAGCTTAGGGCCAAGAAATGAAAAACTGTTTTTT
TRBJ2-5 | . | . | TRBV28 | CASSSEQGWTQYF | TGTGCCAGCAGCTCCGAGCAGGGTTGGACCCAGTACTTC
TRBJ1-1 | TRBD1 | once | TRBV11-2 | CASSPYRGPNTEAFF | TGTGCCAGCAGCCCGTACAGGGGCCCTAACACTGAAGCTTTCTTT
TRBJ2-3 | . | . | TRBV9 | CASSVEGADTDTQYF | TGTGCCAGCAGCGTAGAAGGGGCAGACACAGATACGCAGTATTTT
TRBJ1-2 | . | . | TRBV29-1 | CSTVGVLAEGYTF | TGCAGCACGGTCGGGGTCCTGGCAGAAGGCTACACCTTC
TRBJ1-5 | . | . | TRBV9 | CASSVEGVGQPQHF | TGTGCCAGCAGCGTAGAGGGGGTCGGGCAGCCCCAGCATTTT
TRBJ1-1 | . | . | TRBV13 | CASSARNRRSEAFF | TGTGCCAGCAGCGCGCGGAACCGTCGTTCTGAAGCTTTCTTT
TRBJ1-1 | TRBD1 | . | TRBV6-5 | CASSYVQGATEAFF | TGTGCCAGCAGTTACGTACAGGGGGCCACTGAAGCTTTCTTT
TRBJ1-2 | TRBD1 | once | TRBV5-1 | CASSLGTRQGSGYTF | TGCGCCAGCAGCTTGGGTACGAGACAGGGAAGTGGCTACACCTTC
TRBJ2-3 | . | . | TRBV5-1 | CASSEEASTDTQYF | TGCGCCAGCAGCGAGGAAGCTAGCACAGATACGCAGTATTTT
TRBJ1-6 | . | . | TRBV7-6 | CASSLTGKSPLHF | TGTGCCAGCAGCTTAACGGGAAAGTCACCCCTCCACTTT
TRBJ2-7 | . | few | TRBV30 | CAWNQGPPYEQYF | TGTGCCTGGAATCAGGGGCCCCCCTACGAGCAGTACTTC
TRBJ1-1 | . | few | TRBV4-2 | CASSQAVSGNTEAFF | TGTGCCAGCAGCCAAGCTGTTTCAGGAAACACTGAAGCTTTCTTT
TRBJ1-4 | TRBD1 | . | TRBV2 | CASRDRDEKLFF | TGTGCCAGCCGGGACAGAGATGAAAAACTGTTTTTT
TRBJ2-5 | TRBD1 | . | TRBV19 | CASSRDRAEETQYF | TGTGCCAGTAGTAGGGACAGGGCTGAAGAGACCCAGTACTTC
TRBJ1-2 | . | few | TRBV7-3 | CASSLDRSVDYTF | TGTGCCAGCAGCTTAGACAGGAGTGTGGACTACACCTTC
TRBJ2-5 | . | . | TRBV28 | CASSPLRGQYLQETQYF | TGTGCCAGCAGTCCCCTGCGGGGACAGTACCTCCAAGAGACCCAGTACTTC
TRBJ2-1 | TRBD2 | . | TRBV7-2 | CASSPWASGGNEQFF | TGTGCCAGCAGCCCCTGGGCTAGCGGGGGGAATGAGCAGTTCTTC
TRBJ1-2 | TRBD1 | many | TRBV9 | CASSNTGGQQGYTF | TGTGCCAGCAGTAACACAGGGGGTCAGCAAGGCTACACCTTC
TRBJ2-7 | TRBD1 | . | TRBV28 | CASTLGQGIPYEQYF | TGTGCCAGCACCTTGGGACAGGGGATTCCCTACGAGCAGTACTTC
TRBJ1-1 | . | . | TRBV19 | CATRQDWSTEAFF | TGTGCCACAAGACAGGACTGGAGCACTGAAGCTTTCTTT
TRBJ1-1 | . | . | TRBV5-1 | CASSLLEYTEAFF | TGCGCCAGCAGCTTGTTGGAGTACACTGAAGCTTTCTTT
TRBJ1-1 | . | few | TRBV19 | CASSIGFASGNTEAFF | TGTGCCAGTAGTATAGGGTTCGCCAGCGGGAACACTGAAGCTTTCTTT
TRBJ2-4 | . | . | TRBV19 | CASSIAGSSAKNIQYF | TGTGCCAGTAGTATAGCGGGGTCATCAGCCAAAAACATTCAGTACTTC
TRBJ2-7 | TRBD1 | . | TRBV5-6 | CASSLLTGAEQYF | TGTGCCAGCAGCTTGTTGACAGGGGCCGAGCAGTACTTC
TRBJ2-5 | . | once | TRBV2 | CASSRAGDATQTQYF | TGTGCCAGCAGTCGAGCAGGGGACGCGACCCAGACCCAGTACTTC
TRBJ1-1 | . | few | TRBV5-5 | CASSLNGGRGQAFF | TGTGCCAGCAGCTTGAACGGGGGTCGGGGACAAGCTTTCTTT
TRBJ2-2 | . | few | TRBV10-2 | CASSIAGSTGELFF | TGCGCCAGCAGTATCGCGGGTTCCACCGGGGAGCTGTTTTTT
TRBJ2-4 | TRBD1 | . | TRBV6-5 | CASSRGDREYF | TGTGCCAGCAGTAGGGGGGACAGGGAGTACTTC
TRBJ1-6 | . | . | TRBV7-2 | CASSPQAGSSYNSPLHF | TGTGCCAGCAGCCCCCAGGCGGGGAGCTCCTATAATTCACCCCTCCACTTT
TRBJ2-7 | TRBD1 | . | TRBV29-1 | CSVEVGQGPYEQYF | TGCAGCGTTGAAGTCGGACAGGGCCCCTACGAGCAGTACTTC
TRBJ2-7 | TRBD1 | few | TRBV4-3 | CASSQGGTGEYEQYF | TGCGCCAGCAGCCAAGGAGGGACAGGGGAATACGAGCAGTACTTC
TRBJ1-2 | TRBD1 | . | TRBV7-9 | CASSFNGQGNYGYTF | TGTGCCAGCAGCTTTAACGGACAGGGAAACTATGGCTACACCTTC
TRBJ2-7 | TRBD2 | . | TRBV7-6 | CASSPGLAGGLASYEQYF | TGTGCCAGCAGCCCCGGACTAGCGGGGGGGCTTGCTTCCTACGAGCAGTACTTC
TRBJ1-2 | TRBD1 | few | TRBV5-1 | CASSPSPGQENYGYTF | TGCGCCAGCAGTCCATCGCCGGGACAGGAAAATTATGGCTACACCTTC